This is a list of T cell receptor beta chains from one sample in a study of shared clonotypes between healthy human individuals. Method: immunoSEQ multiplex PCR; TCRdb's copy keeps in-frame clones and lacks some. There are roughly 2,000,000 clones in the sample; approximately 94% occur only once, and less than 1.5% lies in the top ten. Sequenced material: naive CD8+ T cells sorted from blood. Every receptor here comes from a man aged 18 to 30 in good health. CDR3s include the opening cysteine and the closing phenylalanine or tryptophan. A D gene is named only where the DNA matches it firmly. A row's size may be missing; if present it is once, few, many or a size class.

j_call | d_call | v_call | clone_size | cdr3_aa | cdr3_nt
TRBJ1-6 | TRBD1 | TRBV19 | . | CASSPGQGANSPLHF | TGTGCCAGTAGTCCGGGACAGGGGGCGAATTCACCCCTCCACTTT
TRBJ2-2 | . | TRBV4-3 | . | CASSQGPGSIGELFF | TGCGCCAGCAGCCAAGGTCCAGGGAGTATCGGGGAGCTGTTTTTT
TRBJ2-3 | . | TRBV5-1 | . | CASSLLPGPSTDTQYF | TGCGCCAGCAGCTTACTCCCAGGGCCTAGCACAGATACGCAGTATTTT
TRBJ1-2 | . | TRBV6-6 | once | CASSPTDTNYGYTF | TGTGCCAGCAGTCCGACAGATACTAACTATGGCTACACCTTC
TRBJ2-2 | TRBD1 | TRBV5-4 | once | CASSHGQGTTGELFF | TGTGCCAGCAGCCACGGACAGGGAACCACCGGGGAGCTGTTTTTT
TRBJ2-1 | TRBD2 | TRBV4-1 | . | CASSHGTSGATPYNEQFF | TGCGCCAGCAGCCACGGGACTAGCGGGGCGACCCCCTACAATGAGCAGTTCTTC
TRBJ2-6 | TRBD2 | TRBV7-9 | . | CASTLTSGVTSGANVLTF | TGTGCCAGCACCCTGACTAGCGGGGTTACCTCTGGGGCCAACGTCCTGACTTTC
TRBJ2-7 | . | TRBV7-9 | . | CASSSTSAYEQYF | TGTGCCAGCAGCTCTACCTCAGCCTACGAGCAGTACTTC
TRBJ2-1 | TRBD2 | TRBV5-4 | once | CASSLRLAGEQFF | TGTGCCAGCAGCCTGCGACTAGCGGGTGAGCAGTTCTTC
TRBJ2-2 | . | TRBV11-3 | . | CASSLDQEARVPGELFF | TGTGCCAGCAGCTTAGATCAGGAGGCACGAGTGCCGGGGGAGCTGTTTTTT
TRBJ1-1 | . | TRBV30 | . | CAWSVQGMNTEAFF | TGTGCCTGGAGTGTCCAGGGGATGAACACTGAAGCTTTCTTT
TRBJ2-7 | . | TRBV27 | . | CASSFGASEQYF | TGTGCCAGCAGTTTTGGTGCGAGCGAGCAGTACTTC
TRBJ2-7 | . | TRBV5-1 | once | CASSLVSGTTYEQYF | TGCGCCAGCAGCTTGGTGTCAGGTACCACCTACGAGCAGTACTTC
TRBJ2-7 | . | TRBV13 | . | CASSLHGSYSYEQYF | TGTGCCAGCAGCTTGCACGGATCCTACTCCTACGAGCAGTACTTC
TRBJ2-1 | . | TRBV4-3 | . | CASSQEEWSEAYNEQFF | TGCGCCAGCAGCCAAGAAGAGTGGAGTGAGGCCTACAATGAGCAGTTCTTC
TRBJ1-6 | . | TRBV5-6 | . | CASSLGGFNSPLHF | TGTGCCAGCAGCTTGGGAGGGTTCAATTCACCCCTCCACTTT
TRBJ1-1 | . | TRBV13 | . | CASSVTGTPNTEAFF | TGTGCCAGCAGCGTAACCGGGACCCCCAACACTGAAGCTTTCTTT
TRBJ1-2 | . | TRBV4-3 | . | CASSQALYEGNYGYTF | TGCGCCAGCAGCCAGGCCCTTTACGAGGGGAACTATGGCTACACCTTC
TRBJ1-2 | . | TRBV7-6 | once | CASSALRPGTNYGYTF | TGTGCCAGCAGCGCCCTAAGACCGGGAACTAACTATGGCTACACCTTC
TRBJ2-3 | TRBD2 | TRBV4-3 | . | CASSPGLAESTDTQYF | TGCGCCAGCAGCCCCGGACTAGCGGAGAGCACAGATACGCAGTATTTT
TRBJ1-4 | . | TRBV10-1 | . | CASSGDGDEKLFF | TGCGCCAGCAGTGGGGACGGCGATGAAAAACTGTTTTTT
TRBJ2-3 | . | TRBV27 | . | CASSFLIPTRGTDTQYF | TGTGCCAGCAGTTTCCTTATCCCGACTAGAGGCACAGATACGCAGTATTTT
TRBJ1-1 | . | TRBV30 | few | CAWSGPRAGTEAFF | TGTGCCTGGAGTGGGCCAAGGGCGGGCACTGAAGCTTTCTTT
TRBJ2-2 | TRBD2 | TRBV9 | . | CASSLTSGINTGELFF | TGTGCCAGCAGCCTCACTAGCGGTATAAACACCGGGGAGCTGTTTTTT
TRBJ2-3 | TRBD2 | TRBV11-2 | . | CASSWGRTSGFDTQYF | TGTGCCAGCAGCTGGGGGCGGACTAGCGGGTTCGATACGCAGTATTTT
TRBJ2-2 | TRBD2 | TRBV9 | . | CASSTSGGIGELFF | TGTGCCAGCAGCACCTCGGGAGGGATCGGGGAGCTGTTTTTT
TRBJ1-5 | TRBD1 | TRBV28 | . | CASSLGQGLISNQPQHF | TGTGCCAGCAGTCTCGGACAGGGGCTTATCAGCAATCAGCCCCAGCATTTT
TRBJ2-3 | TRBD2 | TRBV7-6 | . | CASSTGGGRTDTQYF | TGTGCCAGCAGCACGGGGGGGGGCCGCACAGATACGCAGTATTTT
TRBJ2-2 | . | TRBV7-9 | . | CASSGELFF | TGTGCCAGCAGCGGGGAGCTGTTTTTT
TRBJ2-1 | TRBD1 | TRBV27 | . | CASSAGTGPFEQFF | TGTGCCAGCAGCGCCGGGACAGGGCCCTTCGAGCAGTTCTTC
TRBJ2-1 | TRBD2 | TRBV5-6 | . | CASSLGLAGVRGVEQFF | TGTGCCAGCAGCTTGGGACTAGCGGGAGTCCGTGGAGTCGAGCAGTTCTTC
TRBJ2-1 | TRBD1 | TRBV9 | . | CASSLTGDPYNEQFF | TGTGCCAGCAGCCTCACAGGGGACCCCTACAATGAGCAGTTCTTC
TRBJ1-2 | . | TRBV6-5 | . | CASSWDLYGYTF | TGTGCCAGCAGTTGGGACCTCTATGGCTACACCTTC
TRBJ1-2 | TRBD1 | TRBV6-5 | . | CASSYRGQPGYTF | TGTGCCAGCAGTTATCGGGGACAGCCTGGCTACACCTTC
TRBJ1-5 | TRBD1 | TRBV19 | . | CASSMTGVNQPQHF | TGTGCCAGTAGTATGACAGGGGTAAATCAGCCCCAGCATTTT
TRBJ2-7 | . | TRBV29-1 | . | CSVEDPEYYEQYF | TGCAGCGTTGAAGATCCGGAATACTACGAGCAGTACTTC
TRBJ1-4 | . | TRBV7-9 | . | CASSFGPGNEKLFF | TGTGCCAGCAGCTTCGGGCCCGGCAATGAAAAACTGTTTTTT